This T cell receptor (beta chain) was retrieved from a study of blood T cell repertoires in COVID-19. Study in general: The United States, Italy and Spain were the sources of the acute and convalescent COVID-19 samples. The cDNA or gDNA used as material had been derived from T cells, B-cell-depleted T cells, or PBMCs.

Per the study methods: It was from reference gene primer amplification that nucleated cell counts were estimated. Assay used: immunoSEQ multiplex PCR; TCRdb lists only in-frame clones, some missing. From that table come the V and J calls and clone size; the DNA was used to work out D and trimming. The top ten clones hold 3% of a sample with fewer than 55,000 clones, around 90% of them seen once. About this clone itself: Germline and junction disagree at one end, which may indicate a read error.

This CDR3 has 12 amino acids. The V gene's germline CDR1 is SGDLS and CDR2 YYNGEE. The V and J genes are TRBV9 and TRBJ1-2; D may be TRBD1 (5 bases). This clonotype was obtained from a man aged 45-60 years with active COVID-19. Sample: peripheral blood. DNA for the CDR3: TGTGCCAGCAGCGGCAGCCTCGGCGACAGAAGCTTC. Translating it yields CASSGSLGDRSF.